This T cell receptor (beta chain) is drawn from a study of early T cells in non-severe SARS-CoV-2 infection (dated by TCRdb to 2020 to 2022). Background on the whole study: Because TCR sequencing relied on bulk RNA taken from unsorted whole blood, pairing of alpha and beta chains was not possible. General study outcomes and caveats: VDJdb matching was skewed toward anti-spike CD8 responses and likely underestimated virus-specific expansions, missing private and CD4 specificities.

Receptor libraries were prepared by 5' RACE. The sequencing machine was a NextSeq 500. Unique molecular identifiers were attached to individual cDNA molecules in the TCR library protocol so that sequencing error and PCR bias could be corrected. Both TCR alpha and beta chains were sequenced, and tight co-correlation was observed between alpha and beta sequence abundances in each sample. As for the original processing: Decombinator V4 was used to perform V gene, J gene and CDR3 annotation of TCR sequences. TCRs were defined as expanded if a significant change between any two time points was detected under a Poisson model with p below 0.0001. Abundances of TCRs were expressed as counts per million after normalisation to the total number of TCRs sequenced in each sample. TRAV1-2 paired with TRAJ12, TRAJ20 or TRAJ33 defined MAIT TCRs, while TRAV10 paired with TRAJ18 defined iNKT TCRs. VDJdb, accessed 1 November 2021, was searched for CMV, EBV and SARS-CoV-2 annotated TCRs, excluding TCRs annotated for multiple antigens. The public sequencing data were trimmed at Q25 with fastp and processed into clonotypes with MiXCR by TCRdb, which kept only in-frame beta chains. Merged by CDR3 protein, the rows form single entries marked with the most common genes and DNA. What appears here as the V and J calls and clone size reflects TCRdb's work, not the paper's. This sample is represented by 75,000 to 80,000 distinct CDR3 sequences; approximately 10% of them were singletons. About 12% of the sample is taken by the ten largest.

Set within a cohort of healthcare workers in London, UK, this nested case-control study involved weekly PCR testing of nasopharyngeal swabs along with blood sampling. Healthcare workers were enrolled in the week of the UK lockdown, from 23 to 31 March 2020, and were followed every week for up to about 16 weeks. On this clonotype: There is no known antigen for this receptor. The sample holds no much larger clone one base away, and base qualities are not on file.

V loses 3 bases, J loses 0 bases, and the germline ends lie 8 bases apart. The CDR3 numbers 13 residues from cysteine through phenylalanine. Only CDR3 DNA is held: 39 bases, read in frame from base 1. The germline V gene (reference sequence) gives CDR1 as DFQATT and CDR2 as SNEGSKA. The source of this sequence is an adult who was a healthcare worker with PCR-confirmed SARS-CoV-2 infection or an uninfected control (not recorded which). The rearranged segments are TRBV20-1 and TRBJ1-1; the D gene assignment is ambiguous. The sample consisted of whole blood, taken at baseline. CDR3 loop: CSASYTVNTEAFF. The DNA sequence is given as TGCAGTGCTAGCTATACAGTGAACACTGAAGCTTTCTTT.